The 11 T cell receptor beta chains below all came from one sample that was sequenced in a study of blood T cells in healthy people across ages. Using a J-beta primer mix together with a sample-barcoded 5' primer, a second PCR was run for roughly 6 to 12 cycles. TCRdb ran MiXCR on the 5' RACE reads and lists one entry per CDR3 protein. The table records 1.5 million to 2 million distinct CDR3 sequences, 28% of them present only once. Sample: blood. The receptors derive from a woman between 25 and 40 years old in good health.

This clonotype was counted ten times or more. The V gene is TRBV25-1, the J gene TRBJ1-6; D is uncertain. The CDR3 contains 12 residues. Germline V gene lookup returns CDR1 MGHDK and CDR2 SYGVNS. Trimming shortened V by 1 base and J by 8 bases, and 3 bases separated the two germline ends. The CDR3 DNA follows: TGTGCCAGCAGTGAATCCCATTCACCCCTCCACTTT. Translating gives CASSESHSPLHF.

This clonotype appeared many times. The chain couples TRBV15 to TRBJ2-1, with D tentatively TRBD1 (6 bases). Trimming stripped 5 bases from V and 4 bases from J, with 12 bases between. The length of the CDR3 is 14 residues. In germline, CDR1 is LNHNV, CDR2 YYDKDF (reference sequence). This CDR3 reads CATSDGQSYNEQFF. Here the CDR3 DNA reads TGTGCCACCAGCGATGGACAGTCATACAATGAGCAGTTCTTC.

At least ten counts were recorded for this clonotype. The chain has TRBV29-1 and TRBJ2-7; D is uncertain. Looked up from germline, CDR1 is SQVTM and CDR2 is ANQGSEA. The CDR3 is 10 residues long. V lost 4 bases, J lost 5 bases, and 6 bases lay in between. CDR3 sequence (DNA): TGCAGCGTTGGGGTTAACGAGCAGTACTTC. Amino acid sequence: CSVGVNEQYF.

This clonotype was detected a few times. The chain joins TRBV6-2 or TRBV6-3 to TRBJ1-5; no clear D gene. Per germline, CDR1 MNHEY and CDR2 SVGEGT. Trimming pared 1 base from V and 2 bases from J, leaving 21 bases between. CDR3 length: 19 amino acids. Here the CDR3 reads CASSYFEPMVTYRNQPQHF. CDR3 in DNA: TGTGCCAGCAGTTACTTTGAGCCCATGGTGACATATCGCAATCAGCCCCAGCATTTT.

The genes are TRBV2 and TRBJ2-1; perhaps D is TRBD1 or TRBD2 (5 bases each). The CDR3 sequence is 16 residues long. V was cut by 2 bases and J by 5 bases, with 16 bases left in between. From germline, CDR1 is SNHLY and CDR2 FYNNEI. CDR3 amino acids: CASSELGTVRNNEQFF. The DNA of the CDR3 is TGTGCCAGCAGTGAATTAGGGACGGTAAGAAACAATGAGCAGTTCTTC.

In this sample, this clonotype turned up a few times. The gene calls are TRBV11-2 and TRBJ2-7; 10 nucleotides agree with TRBD2. CDR3 size: 15 residues. After removal of 5 bases from V and 5 bases from J, the junction contained 9 bases not matched to a gene. Germline V gene lookup returns CDR1 SGHAT and CDR2 FQNNGV. This chain's CDR3 is CASSPGPSGSNEQYF. The CDR3, as DNA: TGTGCCAGCAGCCCAGGCCCTAGCGGGAGCAACGAGCAGTACTTC.

This clonotype was detected only a few times. The rearrangement links TRBV20-1 to TRBJ2-5; 7 bases align to TRBD1. V gave up 0 bases and J gave up 4 bases; unmatched junction bases: 14. This CDR3 contains 17 residues. Germline CDR1 and CDR2: DFQATT and SNEGSKA (reference sequence). In nucleotides, the CDR3 is TGCAGTGCTAGAGATGAGATACAGGGGTTTTCCTTAGAGACCCAGTACTTC. Translated: CSARDEIQGFSLETQYF.

The chain carries TRBV12-3 or TRBV12-4 and TRBJ2-2; 9 positions match TRBD2. J was trimmed by 7 bases and V by 3 bases; bases with no gene match: 12. CDR3 size: 17 residues. The CDR3 region is CASSFWGSGGIFGELFF. The DNA of the CDR3 is TGTGCCAGCAGTTTTTGGGGTAGCGGGGGAATTTTCGGGGAGCTGTTTTTT.

This clonotype was detected a few times. This chain uses TRBV6-5 with TRBJ2-2; D gene unclear. The germline V gene has CDR1 MNHEY and CDR2 SVGAGI. Trimming stripped 4 bases from V and 4 bases from J, with 13 bases between. The CDR3 is 15 residues long. CDR3 protein: CASSSSLGSTGELFF. CDR3 in DNA: TGTGCCAGCAGTTCCTCCCTGGGTAGCACCGGGGAGCTGTTTTTT.

Notes on this clonotype: A junction boundary mismatches the germline segment, possibly from a read error. CDR3 sequence reads: CSFPQAGGRSGEQCF. The CDR3 region has the DNA TGCAGTTTTCCCCAAGCGGGAGGAAGGTCGGGTGAGCAGTGCTTC. V gene TRBV20-1 combines with J gene TRBJ2-1; TRBD2 aligns across 9 bases. The germline V gene has CDR1 DFQATT and CDR2 SNEGSKA (reference sequence). The CDR3 extends over 15 amino acids.

This clonotype showed up just a few times. V is TRBV20-1 and J is TRBJ1-1, with 8 bases that match TRBD1. The CDR3 runs 16 residues. Trimming at V came to 3 bases and at J to 0 bases, leaving 9 bases not matched to a gene. Germline V gene data show CDR1 as DFQATT and CDR2 as SNEGSKA (reference sequence). This CDR3 is CSARPLRGRVNTEAFF. The CDR3 DNA reads as TGCAGTGCTAGGCCGCTCAGGGGGCGGGTGAACACTGAAGCTTTCTTT.